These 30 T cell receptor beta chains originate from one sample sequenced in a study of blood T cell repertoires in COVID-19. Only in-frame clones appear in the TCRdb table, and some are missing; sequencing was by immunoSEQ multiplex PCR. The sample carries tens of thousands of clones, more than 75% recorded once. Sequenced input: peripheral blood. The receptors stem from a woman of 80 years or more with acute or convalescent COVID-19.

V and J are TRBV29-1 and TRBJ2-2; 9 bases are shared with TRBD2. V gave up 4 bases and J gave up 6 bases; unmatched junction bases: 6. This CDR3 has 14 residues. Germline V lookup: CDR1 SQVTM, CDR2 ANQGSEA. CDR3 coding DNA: TGCAGCGTTGGTGTAGCGGGAGTGGCCGGGGAGCTGTTTTTT. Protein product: CSVGVAGVAGELFF.

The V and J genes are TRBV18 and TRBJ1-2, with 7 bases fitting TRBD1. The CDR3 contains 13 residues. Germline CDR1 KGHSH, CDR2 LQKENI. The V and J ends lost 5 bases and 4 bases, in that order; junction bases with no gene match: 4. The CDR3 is CASSEDRVYGYTF. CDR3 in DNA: TGTGCCAGCTCAGAAGACAGGGTCTATGGCTACACCTTC. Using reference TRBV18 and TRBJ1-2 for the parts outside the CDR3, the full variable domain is NAGVMQNPRHLVRRRGQEARLRCSPMKGHSHVYWYRQLPEEGLKFMVYLQKENIIDESGMPKERFSAEFPKEGPSILRIQQVVRGDSAAYFCASSEDRVYGYTFGSGTRLTVV.

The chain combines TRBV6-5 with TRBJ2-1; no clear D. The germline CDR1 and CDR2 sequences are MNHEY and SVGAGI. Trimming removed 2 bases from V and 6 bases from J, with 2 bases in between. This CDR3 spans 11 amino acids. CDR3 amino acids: CASSYLNEQFF. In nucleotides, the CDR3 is TGTGCCAGCAGTTACCTCAATGAGCAGTTCTTC.

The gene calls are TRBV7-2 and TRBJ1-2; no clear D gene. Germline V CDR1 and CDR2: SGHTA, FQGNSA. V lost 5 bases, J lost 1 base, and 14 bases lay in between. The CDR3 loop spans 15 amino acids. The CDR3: CASSLGPLINYGYTF. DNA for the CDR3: TGTGCCAGCAGCCTTGGGCCCCTCATTAACTATGGCTACACCTTC.

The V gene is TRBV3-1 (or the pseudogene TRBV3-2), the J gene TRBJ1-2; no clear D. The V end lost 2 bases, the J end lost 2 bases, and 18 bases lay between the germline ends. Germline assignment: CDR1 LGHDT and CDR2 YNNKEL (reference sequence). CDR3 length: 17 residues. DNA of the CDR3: TGTGCCAGCAGCCAATCGGGATTCGTCTGGGAAAACTATGGCTACACCTTC. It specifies CASSQSGFVWENYGYTF.

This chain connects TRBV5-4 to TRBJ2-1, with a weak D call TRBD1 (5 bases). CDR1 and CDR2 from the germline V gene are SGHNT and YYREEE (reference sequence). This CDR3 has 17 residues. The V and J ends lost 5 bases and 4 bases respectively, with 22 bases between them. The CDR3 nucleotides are TGTGCCAGCAGAGGGGCAGGAGCCGTTCCGCCTTACAATGAGCAGTTCTTC. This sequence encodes CASRGAGAVPPYNEQFF.

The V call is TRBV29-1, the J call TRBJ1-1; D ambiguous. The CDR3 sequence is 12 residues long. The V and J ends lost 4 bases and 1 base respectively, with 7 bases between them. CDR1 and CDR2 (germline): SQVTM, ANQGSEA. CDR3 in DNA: TGCAGCGTTGGAGGTTGGAACACTGAAGCTTTCTTT. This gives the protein CSVGGWNTEAFF.

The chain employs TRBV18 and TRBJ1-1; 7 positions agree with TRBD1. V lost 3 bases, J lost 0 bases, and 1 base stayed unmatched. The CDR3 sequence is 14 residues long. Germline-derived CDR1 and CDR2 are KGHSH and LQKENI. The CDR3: CASSPDRMNTEAFF. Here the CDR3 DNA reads TGTGCCAGCTCACCGGACAGGATGAACACTGAAGCTTTCTTT.

DNA for the CDR3: TGTGCCAGCAGCCCCTTGGGAGCGGGAGGGGGACAATGGTTCTTC. Protein: CASSPLGAGGGQWFF. The chain links TRBV7-3 to TRBJ2-1; 10 bases are shared with TRBD2. The CDR3 has 15 amino acids. Unmatched junction bases numbered 16, after V lost 5 bases and J lost 15 bases. Looked up from germline, CDR1 is SGHTA and CDR2 is FQGTGA.

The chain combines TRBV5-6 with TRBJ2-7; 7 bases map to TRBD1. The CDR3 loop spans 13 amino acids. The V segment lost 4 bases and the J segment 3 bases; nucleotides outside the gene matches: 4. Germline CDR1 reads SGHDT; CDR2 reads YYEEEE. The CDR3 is CASSPRQGYEQYF. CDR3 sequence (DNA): TGTGCCAGCAGCCCCCGACAGGGCTACGAGCAGTACTTC.

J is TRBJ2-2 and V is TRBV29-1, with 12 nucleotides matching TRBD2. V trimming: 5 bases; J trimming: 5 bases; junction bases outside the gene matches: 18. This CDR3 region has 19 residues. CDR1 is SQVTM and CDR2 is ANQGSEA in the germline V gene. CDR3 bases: TGCAGCGTTATGGAGGGGCTTGTACTAGCGGGAGGCGAGACCGGGGAGCTGTTTTTT. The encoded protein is CSVMEGLVLAGGETGELFF.

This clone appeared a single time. The CDR3 bases are TGTGCCAGCAGAACAGGGGGGGAGTTCGAGCAGTTCTTC. Protein product: CASRTGGEFEQFF. The genes are TRBV28 and TRBJ2-1; a possible D gene is TRBD1 (8 bases). The length of the CDR3 is 13 residues. The V end lost 6 bases, the J end lost 10 bases, and 16 bases lay between the germline ends. Germline V CDR1 and CDR2: MDHEN, SYDVKM.

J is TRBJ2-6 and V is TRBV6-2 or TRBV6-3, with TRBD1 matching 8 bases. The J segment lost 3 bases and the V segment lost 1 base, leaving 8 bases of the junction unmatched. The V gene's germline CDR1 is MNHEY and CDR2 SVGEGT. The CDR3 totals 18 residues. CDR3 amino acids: CASSYWAGGAYGANVLTF. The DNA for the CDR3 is TGTGCCAGCAGTTACTGGGCAGGGGGCGCGTATGGGGCCAACGTCCTGACTTTC.

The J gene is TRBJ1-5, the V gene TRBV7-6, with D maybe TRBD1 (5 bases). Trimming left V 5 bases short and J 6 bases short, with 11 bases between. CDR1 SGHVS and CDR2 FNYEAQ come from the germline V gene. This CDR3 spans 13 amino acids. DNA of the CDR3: TGTGCCAGCAGCGAGACCGGGGGTCAGCCCCAGCATTTT. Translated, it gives CASSETGGQPQHF.

The CDR3 DNA is TGTGCCAGCAGCTCGAGATCTAGAGGAGACTTCGGGGAGCAGTTCTTC. Amino acid sequence: CASSSRSRGDFGEQFF. The chain uses TRBV5-4 and TRBJ2-1, with D hard to call. Trimming removed 3 bases from V and 10 bases from J, with 23 bases in between. Germline CDR1 reads SGHNT; CDR2 reads YYREEE (reference sequence). The length of the CDR3 is 16 residues. Using reference TRBV5-4 and TRBJ2-1 for the parts outside the CDR3, the full variable domain is ETGVTQSPTHLIKTRGQQVTLRCSSQSGHNTVSWYQQALGQGPQFIFQYYREEENGRGNFPPRFSGLQFPNYSSELNVNALELDDSALYLCASSSRSRGDFGEQFFGPGTRLTVL.

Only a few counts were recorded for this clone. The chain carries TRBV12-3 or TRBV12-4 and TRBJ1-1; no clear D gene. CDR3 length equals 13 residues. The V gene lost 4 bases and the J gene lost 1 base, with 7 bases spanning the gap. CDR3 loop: CASSSTANTEAFF. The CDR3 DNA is TGTGCCAGCAGTTCCACAGCGAACACTGAAGCTTTCTTT.

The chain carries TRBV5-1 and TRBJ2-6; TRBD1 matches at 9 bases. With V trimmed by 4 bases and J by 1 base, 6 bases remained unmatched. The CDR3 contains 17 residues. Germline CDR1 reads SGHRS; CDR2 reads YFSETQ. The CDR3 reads CASSVTGGQSGANVLTF. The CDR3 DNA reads TGCGCCAGCAGCGTCACAGGGGGCCAATCTGGGGCCAACGTCCTGACTTTC.

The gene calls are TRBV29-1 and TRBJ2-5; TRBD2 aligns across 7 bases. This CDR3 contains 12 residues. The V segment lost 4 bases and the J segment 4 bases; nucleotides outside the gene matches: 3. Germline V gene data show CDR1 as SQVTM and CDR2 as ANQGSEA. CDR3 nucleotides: TGCAGCGTTGCTTTAGCGGGAGAGACCCAGTACTTC. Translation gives CSVALAGETQYF.

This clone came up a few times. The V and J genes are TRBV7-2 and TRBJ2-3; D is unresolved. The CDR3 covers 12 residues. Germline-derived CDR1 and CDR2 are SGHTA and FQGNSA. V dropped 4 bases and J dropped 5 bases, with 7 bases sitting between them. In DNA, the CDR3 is TGTGCCAGCAGCTCCTACGGAGATACGCAGTATTTT. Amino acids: CASSSYGDTQYF.

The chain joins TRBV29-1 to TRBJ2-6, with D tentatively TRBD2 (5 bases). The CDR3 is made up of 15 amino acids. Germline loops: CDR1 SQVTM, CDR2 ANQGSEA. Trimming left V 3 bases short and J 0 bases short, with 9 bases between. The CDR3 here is CSVDGGGSGANVLTF. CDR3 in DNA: TGCAGCGTTGATGGAGGTGGCTCTGGGGCCAACGTCCTGACTTTC.

The CDR3 is CAWSVAYEQYF. Written as DNA, the CDR3 is TGTGCCTGGAGTGTAGCATACGAGCAGTACTTC. V and J are TRBV30 and TRBJ2-7; D remains ambiguous. Deletions cut 0 bases from V and 4 bases from J, with 4 bases between. Per germline, CDR1 GTSNPN and CDR2 SVGIG (reference sequence). CDR3 length: 11 amino acids. The full variable domain, in which reference TRBV30 and TRBJ2-7 provide the parts outside the CDR3, is SQTIHQWPATLVQPVGSPLSLECTVEGTSNPNLYWYRQAAGRGLQLLFYSVGIGQISSEVPQNLSASRPQDRQFILSSKKLLLSDSGFYLCAWSVAYEQYFGPGTRLTVT.

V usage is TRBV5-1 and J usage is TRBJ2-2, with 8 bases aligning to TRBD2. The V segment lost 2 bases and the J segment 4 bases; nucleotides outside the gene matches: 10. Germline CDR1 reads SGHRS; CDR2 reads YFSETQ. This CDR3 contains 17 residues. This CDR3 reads CASSLNPGLEFTGELFF. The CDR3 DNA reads TGCGCCAGCAGCTTAAACCCGGGACTAGAGTTCACCGGGGAGCTGTTTTTT.

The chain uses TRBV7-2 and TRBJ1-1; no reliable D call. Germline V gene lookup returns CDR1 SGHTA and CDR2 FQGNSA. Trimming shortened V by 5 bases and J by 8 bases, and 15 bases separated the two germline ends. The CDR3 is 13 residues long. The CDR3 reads CASSVGAWREAFF. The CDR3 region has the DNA TGTGCCAGCAGCGTAGGAGCTTGGAGAGAAGCTTTCTTT.

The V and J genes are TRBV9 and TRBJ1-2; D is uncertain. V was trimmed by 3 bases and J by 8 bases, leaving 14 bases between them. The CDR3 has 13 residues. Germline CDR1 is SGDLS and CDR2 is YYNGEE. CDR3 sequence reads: CASSADGGWGYTF. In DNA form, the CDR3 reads TGTGCCAGCAGCGCAGACGGCGGATGGGGCTACACCTTC.

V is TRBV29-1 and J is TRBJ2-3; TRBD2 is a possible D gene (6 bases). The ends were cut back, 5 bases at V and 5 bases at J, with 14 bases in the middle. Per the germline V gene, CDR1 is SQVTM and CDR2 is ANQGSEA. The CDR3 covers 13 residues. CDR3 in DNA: TGCAGCGTTCGGGAGCGGCTTGGAGATACGCAGTATTTT. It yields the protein CSVRERLGDTQYF.

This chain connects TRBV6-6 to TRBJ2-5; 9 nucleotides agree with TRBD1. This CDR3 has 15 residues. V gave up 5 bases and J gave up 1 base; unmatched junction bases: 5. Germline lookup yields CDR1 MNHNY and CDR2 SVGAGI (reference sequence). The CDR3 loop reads CASSGTGIGQETQYF. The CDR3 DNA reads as TGTGCCAGCAGTGGGACAGGGATTGGCCAAGAGACCCAGTACTTC.

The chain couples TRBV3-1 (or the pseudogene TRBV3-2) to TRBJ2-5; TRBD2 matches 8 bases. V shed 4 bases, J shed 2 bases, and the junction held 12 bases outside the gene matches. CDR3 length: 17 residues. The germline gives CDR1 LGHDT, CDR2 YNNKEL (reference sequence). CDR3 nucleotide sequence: TGTGCCAGCAGCCCTCGGGAGGGGCCCGGGGGGCAAGAGACCCAGTACTTC. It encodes CASSPREGPGGQETQYF.

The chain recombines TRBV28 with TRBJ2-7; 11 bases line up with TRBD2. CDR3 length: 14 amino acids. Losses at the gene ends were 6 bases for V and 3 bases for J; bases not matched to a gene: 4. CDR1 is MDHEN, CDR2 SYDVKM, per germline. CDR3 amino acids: CASSQGTSGYEQYF. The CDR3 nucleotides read TGTGCCAGCAGCCAAGGGACTAGCGGCTACGAGCAGTACTTC.

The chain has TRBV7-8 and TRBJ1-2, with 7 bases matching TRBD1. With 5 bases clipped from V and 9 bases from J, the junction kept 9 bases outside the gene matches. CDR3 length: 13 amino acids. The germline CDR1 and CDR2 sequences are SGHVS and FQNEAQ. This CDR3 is CASSPRQGLSYTF. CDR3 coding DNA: TGTGCCAGCAGCCCCCGACAGGGATTAAGCTACACCTTC.

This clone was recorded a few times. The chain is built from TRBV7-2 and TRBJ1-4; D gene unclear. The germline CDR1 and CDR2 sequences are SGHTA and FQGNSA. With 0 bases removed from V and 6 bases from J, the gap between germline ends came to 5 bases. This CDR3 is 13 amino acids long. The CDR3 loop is CASSLAPDEKLFF. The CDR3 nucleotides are TGTGCCAGCAGCTTAGCCCCCGATGAAAAACTGTTTTTT.